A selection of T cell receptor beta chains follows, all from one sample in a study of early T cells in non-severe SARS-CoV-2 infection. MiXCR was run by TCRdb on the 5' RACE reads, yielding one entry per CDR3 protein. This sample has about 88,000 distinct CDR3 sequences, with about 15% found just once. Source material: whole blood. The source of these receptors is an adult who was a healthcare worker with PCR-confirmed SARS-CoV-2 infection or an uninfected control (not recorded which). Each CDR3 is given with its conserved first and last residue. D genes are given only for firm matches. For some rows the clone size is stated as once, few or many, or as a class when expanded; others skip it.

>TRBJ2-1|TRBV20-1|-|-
CSARTPLAPFSYNEQFF
TGCAGTGCTAGAACCCCACTAGCTCCGTTCTCCTACAATGAGCAGTTCTTC
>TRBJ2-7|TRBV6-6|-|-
CASSSSGPDSYEQYF
TGTGCCAGCAGTTCTAGTGGTCCGGATTCCTACGAGCAGTACTTC
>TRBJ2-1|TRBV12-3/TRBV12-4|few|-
CASSQRYNEQFF
TGTGCCAGCAGTCAGAGATACAATGAGCAGTTCTTC
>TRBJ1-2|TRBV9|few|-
CASSVMGDGYTF
TGTGCCAGCAGCGTCATGGGTGACGGCTACACCTTC
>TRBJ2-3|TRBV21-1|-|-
CASSNRRLAVTDTQYF
TGTGCCAGCAGCAATAGGCGGCTAGCGGTCACAGATACGCAGTATTTT
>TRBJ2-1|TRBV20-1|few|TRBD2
CSAPAGNNYKLRWSNEQFF
TGCAGTGCTCCAGCGGGGAATAACTACAAACTCCGATGGTCTAATGAGCAGTTCTTC
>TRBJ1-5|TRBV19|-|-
CASSWGVDSNQPQHF
TGTGCCAGTAGTTGGGGCGTTGATAGCAATCAGCCCCAGCATTTT
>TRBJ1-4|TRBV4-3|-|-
CASSQGSLPGRGEKLFF
TGCGCCAGCAGCCAAGGATCGTTACCGGGGCGAGGTGAAAAACTGTTTTTT
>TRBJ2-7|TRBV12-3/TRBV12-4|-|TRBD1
CASGRDRTSYEQYF
TGTGCCAGCGGTCGGGACAGGACCTCCTACGAGCAGTACTTC
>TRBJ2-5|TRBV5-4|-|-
CASSPTTGAQETQYF
TGTGCCAGCAGCCCAACAACGGGGGCTCAAGAGACCCAGTACTTC
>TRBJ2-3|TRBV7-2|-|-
CASSPSTSSTQYF
TGTGCCAGCAGCCCCTCGACTAGTTCGACGCAGTATTTT
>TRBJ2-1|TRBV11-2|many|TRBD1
CASSLEPGQGNEQFF
TGTGCCAGCAGCTTAGAACCGGGACAGGGCAATGAGCAGTTCTTC
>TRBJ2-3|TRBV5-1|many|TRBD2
CASSSGLAESDTQYF
TGCGCCAGCAGCTCGGGACTAGCGGAATCAGATACGCAGTATTTT
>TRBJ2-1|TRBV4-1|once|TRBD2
CASSQEIAGGHWGEQFF
TGCGCCAGCAGCCAAGAAATAGCGGGAGGCCATTGGGGTGAGCAGTTCTTC
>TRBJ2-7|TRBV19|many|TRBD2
CASRASGSYEQYF
TGTGCCAGTAGGGCTAGCGGCTCCTACGAGCAGTACTTC
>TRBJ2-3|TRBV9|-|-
CASSVGQAGDTQYF
TGTGCCAGCAGCGTAGGACAGGCGGGGGATACGCAGTATTTT
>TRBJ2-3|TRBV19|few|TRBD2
CASRREGLDTQYF
TGTGCCAGTAGACGGGAGGGCCTAGATACGCAGTATTTT
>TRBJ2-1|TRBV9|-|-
CASSGDPYNEQFF
TGTGCCAGCAGCGGGGACCCTTACAATGAGCAGTTCTTC
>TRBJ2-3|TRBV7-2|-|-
CASSIGLSTDTQYF
TGTGCCAGCAGCATAGGACTTTCCACAGATACGCAGTATTTT
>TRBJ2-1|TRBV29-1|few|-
CSVPAGSNEQFF
TGCAGCGTTCCGGCAGGGTCCAATGAGCAGTTCTTC
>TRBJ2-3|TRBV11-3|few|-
CASSPNTGTDTQYF
TGTGCCAGCAGCCCAAATACTGGAACAGATACGCAGTATTTT
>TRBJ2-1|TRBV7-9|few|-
CASSSRGTVDNEQFF
TGTGCCAGCAGCTCCCGCGGGACAGTCGACAATGAGCAGTTCTTC
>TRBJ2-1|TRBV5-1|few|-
CATVLKGEQFF
TGCGCCACCGTACTAAAGGGTGAGCAGTTCTTC
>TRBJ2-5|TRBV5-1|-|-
CASSLQRNQETQYF
TGCGCCAGCAGCTTACAGCGCAACCAAGAGACCCAGTACTTC
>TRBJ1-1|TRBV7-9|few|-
CAGGEFMNTEAFF
TGTGCCGGCGGGGAGTTCATGAACACTGAAGCTTTCTTT
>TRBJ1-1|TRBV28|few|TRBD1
CASSFRDRERPRLKAFF
TGTGCCAGCAGTTTCCGCGACAGGGAGAGACCACGTCTCAAAGCTTTCTTT
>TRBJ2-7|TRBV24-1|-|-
CATSDPNDPTYEQYF
TGTGCCACCAGTGACCCTAACGATCCGACCTACGAGCAGTACTTC
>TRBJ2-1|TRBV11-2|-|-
CASSRTGFREQFF
TGTGCCAGCAGCCGCACAGGTTTCCGCGAGCAGTTCTTC
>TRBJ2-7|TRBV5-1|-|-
CASYSGPSSYEQYF
TGCGCCAGCTACTCAGGTCCGTCCTCCTACGAGCAGTACTTC
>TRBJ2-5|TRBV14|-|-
CASARGETQYF
TGTGCCAGCGCCCGTGGGGAGACCCAGTACTTC
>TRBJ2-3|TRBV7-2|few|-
CASSLSSSTDTQYF
TGTGCCAGCAGCTTAAGTTCTAGCACAGATACGCAGTATTTT
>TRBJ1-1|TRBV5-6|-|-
CASSRETEAFF
TGTGCCAGCAGCCGCGAAACTGAAGCTTTCTTT
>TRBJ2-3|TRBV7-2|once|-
CASSFTGTNTADTQYF
TGTGCCAGCAGCTTCACAGGGACTAATACCGCAGATACGCAGTATTTT
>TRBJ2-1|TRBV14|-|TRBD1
CASSQADRGRNQAGNEQFF
TGTGCCAGCAGCCAAGCAGACAGGGGGCGCAACCAGGCGGGCAATGAGCAGTTCTTC
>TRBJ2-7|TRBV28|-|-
CASGVKGYEQYF
TGTGCCAGTGGGGTGAAAGGATACGAGCAGTACTTC
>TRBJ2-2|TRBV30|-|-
CALGRGELFF
TGTGCCCTGGGGCGCGGGGAGCTGTTTTTT
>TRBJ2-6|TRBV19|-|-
CASSEGRFSSGANVLTF
TGTGCCAGTAGTGAGGGACGTTTCAGCTCTGGGGCCAACGTCCTGACTTTC